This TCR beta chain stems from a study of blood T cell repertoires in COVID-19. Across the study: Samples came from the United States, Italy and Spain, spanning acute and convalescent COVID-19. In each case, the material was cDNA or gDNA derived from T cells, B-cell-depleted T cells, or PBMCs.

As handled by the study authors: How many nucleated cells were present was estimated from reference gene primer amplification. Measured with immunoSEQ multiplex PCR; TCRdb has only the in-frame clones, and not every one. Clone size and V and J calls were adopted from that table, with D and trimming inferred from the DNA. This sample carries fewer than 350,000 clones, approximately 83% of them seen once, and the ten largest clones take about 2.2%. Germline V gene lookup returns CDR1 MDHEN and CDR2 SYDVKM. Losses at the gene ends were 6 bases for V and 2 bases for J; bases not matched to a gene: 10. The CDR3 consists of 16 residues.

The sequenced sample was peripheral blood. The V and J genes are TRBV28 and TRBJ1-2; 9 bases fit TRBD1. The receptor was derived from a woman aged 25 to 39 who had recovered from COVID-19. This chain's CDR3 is CASRPLGTGKNYGYTF. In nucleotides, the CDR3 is TGTGCCAGCAGACCTCTCGGGACAGGGAAGAACTATGGCTACACCTTC.